This is a list of T cell receptor beta chains from one sample in a study of T cell responses to AZD1222 COVID-19 vaccine. The protocol was immunoSEQ multiplex PCR, while the TCRdb copy is restricted to in-frame clones and leaves out a portion. The table has about 100,000 clones, around 85% seen once. The sample consisted of peripheral blood, taken on day 0 of AZD1222 vaccination. Every receptor here comes from an adult in good health. Each CDR3 is given with its conserved first and last residue. A D gene is named only where the DNA matches it firmly. Part of the rows lack a size; the others show once, few, many or a class for expanded clones.

DNA | CDR3 | D | V | size | J
TGTGCCACAAAAGGGGTTGGGGGCGCGGACACTGAAGCTTTCTTT | CATKGVGGADTEAFF | . | TRBV10-3 | once | TRBJ1-1
TGCGCCAGCAGCGTTTCGGCAGGGCCATTCTCTGGAAACACCATATATTTT | CASSVSAGPFSGNTIYF | . | TRBV4-1 | . | TRBJ1-3
TGCGCCAGCAGCTTGGCCGGGATGGTTGACTATGGCTACACCTTC | CASSLAGMVDYGYTF | . | TRBV5-1 | . | TRBJ1-2
TGTGCCAGCTCACCACCAGATTGGCAGCAGCAGTACTTC | CASSPPDWQQQYF | . | TRBV18 | . | TRBJ2-7
TGTGCCAGCAGGTATGCGCGGGGGGTGACTGAAGCTTTCTTT | CASRYARGVTEAFF | . | TRBV27 | . | TRBJ1-1
TGCGCCAGCAGCTATAGGACAGGGGCCGGCTACACCTTC | CASSYRTGAGYTF | TRBD1 | TRBV4-1 | . | TRBJ1-2
TGTGCCAGCAGCCAAGGGGGAACCAGCGGGAGTTTCTCCTACGAGCAGTACTTC | CASSQGGTSGSFSYEQYF | TRBD2 | TRBV4-2 | . | TRBJ2-7
TGTGCCAGCAGTATACAGGGATTCCATAATTCACCCCTCCACTTT | CASSIQGFHNSPLHF | . | TRBV27 | once | TRBJ1-6
TGTGCCAGCAAGGGACAGACGACCGAGCAGTACTTC | CASKGQTTEQYF | TRBD1 | TRBV6-5 | . | TRBJ2-7
TGTGCCAGCAGTGTTACCCTGGATGCTAACTATGGCTACACCTTC | CASSVTLDANYGYTF | . | TRBV2 | . | TRBJ1-2
TGCGCCAGCAGCCGGGACCACTCTTTGGAGCAGTACTTC | CASSRDHSLEQYF | . | TRBV10-1 | . | TRBJ2-7
TGTGCCAGCTCGTTCTCTGTAATACAGGGGAGAGAGACCCAGTACTTC | CASSFSVIQGRETQYF | TRBD1 | TRBV18 | . | TRBJ2-5
TGTGCCACCAGTGAAAGTAGCGGGAGCTCCTACAATGAGCAGTTCTTC | CATSESSGSSYNEQFF | TRBD2 | TRBV24-1 | . | TRBJ2-1
TGTGCCAGCAGCTTCTTGGACGGATATAATTCACCCCTCCACTTT | CASSFLDGYNSPLHF | . | TRBV5-5 | . | TRBJ1-6
TGTGCCAGCAGTACTGGGGTCACAGATACGCAGTATTTT | CASSTGVTDTQYF | . | TRBV12-3/TRBV12-4 | once | TRBJ2-3
TGTGCCAGCTCACCCCAGAGCACTGAAGCTTTCTTT | CASSPQSTEAFF | . | TRBV18 | . | TRBJ1-1
TGTGCCAGCAGTGATCGGGAGGGGGAGACCCAGTACTTC | CASSDREGETQYF | TRBD2 | TRBV2 | . | TRBJ2-5
TGTGCCTGGCTCAACCGGGACACAGGGGGCTACACCTTC | CAWLNRDTGGYTF | . | TRBV30 | once | TRBJ1-2
TGTGCCAGCAGCTTAGCGCAGGGGCCCTCCTACGAGCAGTACTTC | CASSLAQGPSYEQYF | . | TRBV7-8 | many | TRBJ2-7
TGTGCCAGCAGCCCCGACAGGGTAGGTGGGTCCTACAATGAGCAGTTCTTC | CASSPDRVGGSYNEQFF | TRBD1 | TRBV7-2 | . | TRBJ2-1
TGTGCCAGCAGGGCAGGGTCCCAGTACCAAGAGACCCAGTACTTC | CASRAGSQYQETQYF | . | TRBV27 | . | TRBJ2-5
TGCGCCAGCAGCCAAGATTCAGGTTTGGAGACCCAGTACTTC | CASSQDSGLETQYF | . | TRBV4-1 | . | TRBJ2-5
TGTGCCAGCAGCAAAGGGACAGAAAACTATGGCTACACCTTC | CASSKGTENYGYTF | TRBD1 | TRBV7-9 | . | TRBJ1-2
TGTGCCAGCAGTGATGGGGACTTGTTTTTCCCGGTGCACTCTGGGGCCAACGTCCTGACTTTC | CASSDGDLFFPVHSGANVLTF | . | TRBV2 | . | TRBJ2-6
TGTGCCAGCAGCTTTATCCGGATAGCGGGAGGCACAGATACGCAGTATTTT | CASSFIRIAGGTDTQYF | TRBD2 | TRBV7-2 | . | TRBJ2-3
TGCGCCAGCAGCCCCGGGGTCTATGGCTACACCTTC | CASSPGVYGYTF | . | TRBV5-1 | . | TRBJ1-2
TGTGCCAGTAGTACCGGACAGCGCCAAGAGACCCAGTACTTC | CASSTGQRQETQYF | . | TRBV19 | . | TRBJ2-5
TGTGCCACCAGCAGATGGGGGCTCGATTCACCCCTCCACTTT | CATSRWGLDSPLHF | . | TRBV15 | . | TRBJ1-6
TGTGCCAGCAGCCCCCGGACACTACGCGCCTACGAGCAGTACTTC | CASSPRTLRAYEQYF | . | TRBV7-9 | . | TRBJ2-7
TGTGCCAGCTCACCACCTGGTTATACTAACTATGGCTACACCTTC | CASSPPGYTNYGYTF | . | TRBV18 | few | TRBJ1-2
TGTGCCAGCAGTGAAATGTGGGCCTCTGGAAACACCATATATTTT | CASSEMWASGNTIYF | . | TRBV6-1 | . | TRBJ1-3
TGTGCCAGCAGCTACTTGGAGGCTGGGGGGGACGTCGGGGCTTTCTTT | CASSYLEAGGDVGAFF | . | TRBV5-4 | . | TRBJ1-1
TGTGCCAGCAGTTTATATTCCAGCAATCAGCCCCAGCATTTT | CASSLYSSNQPQHF | . | TRBV27 | once | TRBJ1-5
TGTGCCAGCAGCCTGGGCAGGGGGGTTGGCTACACCTTC | CASSLGRGVGYTF | TRBD1 | TRBV14 | once | TRBJ1-2
TGTGCCAGCAGCTTAGCGGGATATAGCACAGATACGCAGTATTTT | CASSLAGYSTDTQYF | . | TRBV7-2 | once | TRBJ2-3
TGTGCCAGCAGCCAAGGACTTGGGGGGGAAGGCTACACCTTC | CASSQGLGGEGYTF | . | TRBV3-1/TRBV3-2 | . | TRBJ1-2
TGTGCCAGTTCAAAAGCAGGGGGCCCCGGGGAGCTGTTTTTT | CASSKAGGPGELFF | TRBD1 | TRBV19 | . | TRBJ2-2
TGTGCCACCAGCCACGCAGGGGGCACATCCTACGAGCAGTACTTC | CATSHAGGTSYEQYF | TRBD1 | TRBV15 | once | TRBJ2-7
TGTGCCTGGAGTGTACTGAGGACAGGCCAGACCTACGAGCAGTACTTC | CAWSVLRTGQTYEQYF | TRBD1 | TRBV30 | . | TRBJ2-7
TGTGCCAGCAGCCAGGACGGTAGCAATCAGCCCCAGCATTTT | CASSQDGSNQPQHF | . | TRBV27 | . | TRBJ1-5
TGTGCCAGCAGCCAACGGACGGGCGAGCAGTTCTTC | CASSQRTGEQFF | . | TRBV7-9 | . | TRBJ2-1
TGTGCCAGCAGCCGACGAGAGGGTGGCTACACCTTC | CASSRREGGYTF | . | TRBV3-1/TRBV3-2 | few | TRBJ1-2
TGTGCCAGCAGCTTAATTAGCGGGGGAGAAGAGACCCAGTACTTC | CASSLISGGEETQYF | TRBD2 | TRBV7-2 | few | TRBJ2-5
TGTGCCTGGAGAAGGACAGGGTCGAACAATGAGCAGTTCTTC | CAWRRTGSNNEQFF | TRBD1 | TRBV30 | . | TRBJ2-1
TGTGCCAGCAGCCAGTCTAGCGGGAGTTTTGGTGAGCAGTTCTTC | CASSQSSGSFGEQFF | TRBD2 | TRBV5-4 | . | TRBJ2-1
TGCGCCAGCAGCCACGTCAGGGGGGCGAATGAGCAGTTCTTC | CASSHVRGANEQFF | . | TRBV5-1 | . | TRBJ2-1
TGCGCCAGCAGCGCAGGGACAGGTTATAATTCACCCCTCCACTTT | CASSAGTGYNSPLHF | TRBD1 | TRBV5-1 | . | TRBJ1-6
TGTGCCAGTAGTCTCCCCGTGGGTTTAAATGAAAAACTGTTTTTT | CASSLPVGLNEKLFF | . | TRBV19 | . | TRBJ1-4
TGCAGCGCCCGGGGTTCCTACGAGCAGTACTTC | CSARGSYEQYF | . | TRBV29-1 | . | TRBJ2-7
TGTGCCAGCAGCTTGGCGACTGGCTTACCTCAAGAGACCCAGTACTTC | CASSLATGLPQETQYF | . | TRBV7-9 | . | TRBJ2-5
TGTGCCAGCAGCTTCGGACAGGGTATTAATGAAAAACTGTTTTTT | CASSFGQGINEKLFF | TRBD1 | TRBV7-9 | . | TRBJ1-4
TGTGCCTGGAGCCTCGACAGGGGGCGAGGTGGCTACACCTTC | CAWSLDRGRGGYTF | TRBD1 | TRBV30 | few | TRBJ1-2
TGTGCCAGCAGCTTAGGGCTAGGGGTTTCCGCCGGGGAGCTGTTTTTT | CASSLGLGVSAGELFF | . | TRBV7-9 | . | TRBJ2-2
TGTGCCAGCATGTCCCTTCCTGGCTACACCTTC | CASMSLPGYTF | . | TRBV12-3/TRBV12-4 | . | TRBJ1-2
TGTGCCACCAGCAGAGATCGATACGAGCAGTACTTC | CATSRDRYEQYF | . | TRBV15 | . | TRBJ2-7
TGTGCCAGCGCCGACCCTGGCAACGAGCAGTACTTC | CASADPGNEQYF | . | TRBV6-6 | . | TRBJ2-7
TGTGCCAGCTCACCAGATAGAGGGACCTCCTCTGGGGCCAACGTCCTGACTTTC | CASSPDRGTSSGANVLTF | . | TRBV18 | . | TRBJ2-6
TGTGCCAGCAGCCAATGGGGACAGGGGGCTAGCTCCTATAATTCACCCCTCCACTTT | CASSQWGQGASSYNSPLHF | TRBD1 | TRBV3-1/TRBV3-2 | . | TRBJ1-6
TGTGCCAGTAGTATGGTGCACTTCTACGAGCAGTACTTC | CASSMVHFYEQYF | . | TRBV19 | . | TRBJ2-7